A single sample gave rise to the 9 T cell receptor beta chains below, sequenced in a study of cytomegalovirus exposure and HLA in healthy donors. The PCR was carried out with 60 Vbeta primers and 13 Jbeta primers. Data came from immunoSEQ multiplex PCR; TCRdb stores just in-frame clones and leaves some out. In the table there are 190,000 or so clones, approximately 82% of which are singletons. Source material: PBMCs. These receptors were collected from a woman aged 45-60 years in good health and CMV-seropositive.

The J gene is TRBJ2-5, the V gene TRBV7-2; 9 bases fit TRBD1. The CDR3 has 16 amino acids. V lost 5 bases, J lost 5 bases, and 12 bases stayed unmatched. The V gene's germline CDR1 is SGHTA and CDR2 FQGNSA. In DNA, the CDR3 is TGTGCCAGCAGCGTTAGGCGGGGACAGGGAGGGGAGACCCAGTACTTC. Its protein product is CASSVRRGQGGETQYF.

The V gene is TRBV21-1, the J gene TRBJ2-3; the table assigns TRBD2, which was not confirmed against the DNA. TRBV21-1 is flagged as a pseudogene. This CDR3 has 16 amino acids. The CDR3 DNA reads TGTGCCAGCGCCAGAGAGCGGGGGGGCAGCACAGATACGCAGTATTTT. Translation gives CASARERGGSTDTQYF.

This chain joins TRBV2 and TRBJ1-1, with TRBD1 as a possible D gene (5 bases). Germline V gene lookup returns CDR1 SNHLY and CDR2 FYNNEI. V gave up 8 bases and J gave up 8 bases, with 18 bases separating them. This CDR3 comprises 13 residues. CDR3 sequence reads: CASAILGGGEAFF. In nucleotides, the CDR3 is TGTGCCAGCGCAATACTGGGGGGTGGCGAAGCTTTCTTT.

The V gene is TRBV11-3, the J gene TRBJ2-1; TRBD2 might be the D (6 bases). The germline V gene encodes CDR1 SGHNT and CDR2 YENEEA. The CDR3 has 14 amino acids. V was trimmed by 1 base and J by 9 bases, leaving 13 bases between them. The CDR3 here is CASSLGGVRGEQFF. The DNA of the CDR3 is TGTGCCAGCAGCTTAGGGGGGGTCCGGGGTGAGCAGTTCTTC.

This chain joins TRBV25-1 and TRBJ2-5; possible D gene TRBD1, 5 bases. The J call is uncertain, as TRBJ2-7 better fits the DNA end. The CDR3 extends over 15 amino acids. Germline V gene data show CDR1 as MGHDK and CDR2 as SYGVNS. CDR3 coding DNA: TGTGCCAGCAGCAGAGTGGGTGGGGCGTCCTACGAGCAGTACTTC. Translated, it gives CASSRVGGASYEQYF.

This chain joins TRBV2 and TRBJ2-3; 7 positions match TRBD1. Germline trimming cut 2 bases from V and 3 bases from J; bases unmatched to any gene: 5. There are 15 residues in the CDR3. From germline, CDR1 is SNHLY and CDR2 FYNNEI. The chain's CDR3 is CASSERPGGTDTQYF. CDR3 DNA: TGTGCCAGCAGTGAAAGACCAGGGGGTACAGATACGCAGTATTTT.

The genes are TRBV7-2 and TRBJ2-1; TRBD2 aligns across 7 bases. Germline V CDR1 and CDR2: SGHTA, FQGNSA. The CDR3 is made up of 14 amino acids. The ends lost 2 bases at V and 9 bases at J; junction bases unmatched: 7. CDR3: CASSLPAGIGEQFF. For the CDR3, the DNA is TGTGCCAGCAGCTTACCAGCGGGGATAGGTGAGCAGTTCTTC.

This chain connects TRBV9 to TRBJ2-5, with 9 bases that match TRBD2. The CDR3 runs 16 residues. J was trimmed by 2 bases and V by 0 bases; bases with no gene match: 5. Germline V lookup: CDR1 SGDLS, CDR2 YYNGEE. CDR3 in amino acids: CASSVDSSGGQETQYF. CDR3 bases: TGTGCCAGCAGCGTAGATAGTAGCGGGGGACAAGAGACCCAGTACTTC.

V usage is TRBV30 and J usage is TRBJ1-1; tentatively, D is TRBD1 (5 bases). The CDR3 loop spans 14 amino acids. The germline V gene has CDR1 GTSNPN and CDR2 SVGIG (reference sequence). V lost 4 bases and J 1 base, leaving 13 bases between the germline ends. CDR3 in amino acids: CAWNWGGTNTEAFF. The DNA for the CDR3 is TGTGCCTGGAACTGGGGAGGGACGAACACTGAAGCTTTCTTT.